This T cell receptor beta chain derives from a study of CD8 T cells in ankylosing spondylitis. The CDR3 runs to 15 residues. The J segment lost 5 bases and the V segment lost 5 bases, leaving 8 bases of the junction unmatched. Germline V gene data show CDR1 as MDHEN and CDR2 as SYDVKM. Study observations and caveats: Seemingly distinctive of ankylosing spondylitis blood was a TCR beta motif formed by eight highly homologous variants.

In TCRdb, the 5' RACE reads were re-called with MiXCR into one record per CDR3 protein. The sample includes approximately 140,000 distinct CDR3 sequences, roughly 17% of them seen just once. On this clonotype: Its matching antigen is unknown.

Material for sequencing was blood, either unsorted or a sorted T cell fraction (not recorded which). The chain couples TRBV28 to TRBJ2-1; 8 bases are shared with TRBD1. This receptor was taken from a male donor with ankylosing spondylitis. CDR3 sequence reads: CASSKLQGADNEQFF. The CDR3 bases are TGTGCCAGCAGTAAACTCCAGGGGGCCGACAATGAGCAGTTCTTC.